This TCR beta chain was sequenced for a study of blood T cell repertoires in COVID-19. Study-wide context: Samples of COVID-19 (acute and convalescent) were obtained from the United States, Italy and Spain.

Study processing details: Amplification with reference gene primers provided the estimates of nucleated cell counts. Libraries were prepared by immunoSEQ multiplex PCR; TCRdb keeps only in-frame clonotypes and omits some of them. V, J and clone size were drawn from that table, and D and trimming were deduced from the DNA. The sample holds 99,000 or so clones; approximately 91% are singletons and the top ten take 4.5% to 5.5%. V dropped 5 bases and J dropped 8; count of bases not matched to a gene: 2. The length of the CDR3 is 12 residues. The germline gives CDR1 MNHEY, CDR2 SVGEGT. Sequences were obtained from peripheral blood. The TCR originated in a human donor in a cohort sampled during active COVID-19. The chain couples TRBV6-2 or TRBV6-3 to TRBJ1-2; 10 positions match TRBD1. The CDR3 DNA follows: TGTGCCAGCAGTCGGACAGGGGGAGGCTACACCTTC. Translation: CASSRTGGGYTF.